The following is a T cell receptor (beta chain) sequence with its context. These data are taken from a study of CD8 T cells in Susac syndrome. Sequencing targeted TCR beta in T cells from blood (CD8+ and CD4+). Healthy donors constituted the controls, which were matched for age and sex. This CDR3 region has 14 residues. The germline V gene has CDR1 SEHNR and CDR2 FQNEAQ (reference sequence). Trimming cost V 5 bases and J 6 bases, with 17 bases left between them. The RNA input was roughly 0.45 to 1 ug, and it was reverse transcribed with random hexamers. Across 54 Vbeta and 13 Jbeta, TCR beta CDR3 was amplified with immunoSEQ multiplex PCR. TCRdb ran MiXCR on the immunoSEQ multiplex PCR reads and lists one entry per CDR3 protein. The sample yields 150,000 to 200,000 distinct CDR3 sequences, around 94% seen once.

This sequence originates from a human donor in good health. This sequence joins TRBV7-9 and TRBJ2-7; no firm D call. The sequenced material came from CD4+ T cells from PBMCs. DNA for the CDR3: TGTGCCAGCAGCAGAGGTGGCCCGAAGGGCGAGCAGTACTTC. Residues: CASSRGGPKGEQYF.